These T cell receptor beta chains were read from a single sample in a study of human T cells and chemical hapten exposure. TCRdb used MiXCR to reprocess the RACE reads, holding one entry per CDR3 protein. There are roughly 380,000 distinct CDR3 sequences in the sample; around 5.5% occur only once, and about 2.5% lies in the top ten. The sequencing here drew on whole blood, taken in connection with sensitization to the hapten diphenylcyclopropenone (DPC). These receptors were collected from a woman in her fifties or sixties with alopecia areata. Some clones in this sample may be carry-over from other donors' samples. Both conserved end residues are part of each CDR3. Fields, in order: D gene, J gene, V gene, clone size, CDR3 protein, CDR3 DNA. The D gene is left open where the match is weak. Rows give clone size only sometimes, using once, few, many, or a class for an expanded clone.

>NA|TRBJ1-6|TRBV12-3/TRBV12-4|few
CASSLGEGSPLHF
TGTGCCAGCAGTTTGGGGGAAGGATCACCCCTCCACTTT
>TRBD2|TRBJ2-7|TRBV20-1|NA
CSASLAAGAYEQYF
TGCAGTGCTAGTCTAGCGGCGGGGGCCTACGAGCAGTACTTC
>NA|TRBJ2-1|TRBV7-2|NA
CASSLDGLAEQFF
TGTGCCAGCAGCTTAGACGGACTGGCTGAGCAGTTCTTC
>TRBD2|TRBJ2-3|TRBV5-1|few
CASSLEASGSLSATQYF
TGCGCCAGCAGCTTGGAGGCTAGCGGGAGTCTATCAGCCACGCAGTATTTT
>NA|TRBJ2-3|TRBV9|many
CASSVDTDTQYF
TGTGCCAGCAGTGTCGACACAGATACGCAGTATTTT
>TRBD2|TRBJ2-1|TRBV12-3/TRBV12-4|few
CASRTGGGSYNEQFF
TGTGCCAGCAGGACCGGGGGGGGCTCCTACAATGAGCAGTTCTTC
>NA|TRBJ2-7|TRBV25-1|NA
CASSEYGPAMGEQYF
TGTGCCAGCAGTGAATACGGTCCGGCTATGGGGGAGCAGTACTTC
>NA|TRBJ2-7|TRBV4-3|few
CASSLSGSDTREQYF
TGCGCCAGCAGCCTTTCTGGGAGCGATACGCGCGAGCAGTACTTC
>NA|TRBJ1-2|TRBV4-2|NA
CASSQDEEGMGNYGYTF
TGTGCCAGCAGCCAAGATGAAGAAGGGATGGGTAACTATGGCTACACCTTC
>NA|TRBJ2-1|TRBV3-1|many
CASSQLGDEQFF
TGTGCCAGCAGCCAACTAGGGGATGAGCAGTTCTTC
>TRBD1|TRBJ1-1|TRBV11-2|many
CASSSQQGAYAFF
TGTGCCAGCAGTTCCCAACAGGGGGCTTACGCTTTCTTT
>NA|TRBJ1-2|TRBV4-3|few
CASSQDPRTYGYTF
TGCGCCAGCAGCCAAGATCCCCGGACCTATGGCTACACCTTC
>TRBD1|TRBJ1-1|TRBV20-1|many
CSARDGAGGTEAFF
TGCAGTGCTAGAGATGGTGCAGGGGGAACTGAAGCTTTCTTT
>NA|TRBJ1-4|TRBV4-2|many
CASSQDQQNLNEKLFF
TGTGCCAGCAGCCAAGATCAGCAGAATCTAAATGAAAAACTGTTTTTT
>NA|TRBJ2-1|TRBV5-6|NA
CASTMGTFSGGEFF
TGTGCCAGCACCATGGGGACCTTTAGCGGTGGGGAGTTCTTC
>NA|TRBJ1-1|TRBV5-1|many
CASSLDPGVGATEAFF
TGCGCCAGCAGCTTGGATCCGGGGGTCGGGGCCACTGAAGCTTTCTTT
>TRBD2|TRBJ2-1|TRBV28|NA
CATWASGRYEQFF
TGTGCCACCTGGGCTAGCGGGAGATATGAGCAGTTCTTC
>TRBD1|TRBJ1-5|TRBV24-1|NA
CATSESGDRPNQPQHF
TGTGCCACCAGTGAGTCGGGGGACAGGCCGAATCAGCCCCAGCATTTT
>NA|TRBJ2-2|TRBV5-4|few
CASSLGGRTGELFF
TGTGCCAGCAGCTTGGGGGGACGGACCGGGGAGCTGTTTTTT
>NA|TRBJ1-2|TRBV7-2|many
CASSLGGYNYGYTF
TGTGCCAGCAGCTTAGGGGGCTATAACTATGGCTACACCTTC
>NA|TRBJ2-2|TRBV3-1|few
CASSGQVTGELFF
TGTGCCAGCAGCGGTCAGGTCACCGGGGAGCTGTTTTTT
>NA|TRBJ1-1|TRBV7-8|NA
CASSRPGQRTFF
TGTGCCAGCAGTCGTCCGGGACAAAGAACTTTCTTT
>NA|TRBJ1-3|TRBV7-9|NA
CASITENSGNTIYF
TGTGCCAGCATCACCGAGAACTCTGGAAACACCATATATTTT
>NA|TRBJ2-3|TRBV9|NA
CASSVGGGSSTGTQYF
TGTGCCAGCAGCGTAGGCGGGGGCTCGAGCACAGGTACGCAGTATTTT
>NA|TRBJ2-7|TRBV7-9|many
CASSFPGSHEQYF
TGTGCCAGCAGCTTCCCGGGAAGCCACGAGCAGTACTTC
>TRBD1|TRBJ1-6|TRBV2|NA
CASRLGTDVNSPLHF
TGTGCCAGCAGACTCGGGACAGACGTAAACTCACCCCTCCACTTT
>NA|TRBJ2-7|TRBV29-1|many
CSAVDSSYEQYF
TGCAGCGCAGTAGATAGCTCCTACGAGCAGTACTTC
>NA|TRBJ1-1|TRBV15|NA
CATSTTGEDTEAFF
TGTGCCACCAGCACCACCGGAGAGGACACTGAAGCTTTCTTT
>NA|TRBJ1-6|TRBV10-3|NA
CAISDVGGAYNSPLHF
TGTGCCATCAGTGATGTCGGAGGGGCCTATAATTCACCCCTCCACTTT
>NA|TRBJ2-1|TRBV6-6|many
CASTNPHLSGNEQFF
TGTGCCAGCACCAATCCCCATCTAAGTGGCAATGAGCAGTTCTTC
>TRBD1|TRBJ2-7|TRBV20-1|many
CSASDRDRSYEQYF
TGCAGTGCTAGCGACCGGGACAGGTCCTACGAGCAGTACTTC
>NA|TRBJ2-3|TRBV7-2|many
CASSLSMSSTDTQYF
TGTGCCAGCAGCTTATCAATGAGCAGCACAGATACGCAGTATTTT
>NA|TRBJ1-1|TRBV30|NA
CAWSHTELGRTEAFF
TGTGCCTGGAGCCATACGGAGCTGGGGAGGACTGAAGCTTTCTTT
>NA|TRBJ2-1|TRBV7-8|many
CASSLRVALPDNEQFF
TGTGCCAGCAGCTTAAGGGTAGCCCTCCCCGACAATGAGCAGTTCTTC
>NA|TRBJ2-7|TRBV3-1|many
CASTPLGFSYEQYF
TGTGCCAGCACCCCGCTCGGGTTCTCCTACGAGCAGTACTTC
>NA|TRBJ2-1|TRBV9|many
CASSVGEDEQFF
TGTGCCAGCAGCGTAGGGGAGGATGAGCAGTTCTTC
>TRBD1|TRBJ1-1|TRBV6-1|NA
CASSEGAGGKTEAFF
TGTGCCAGCAGTGAAGGGGCAGGGGGCAAGACTGAAGCTTTCTTT
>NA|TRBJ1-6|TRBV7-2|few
CASSTGQGRNNSPLHF
TGTGCCAGCAGCACGGGCCAGGGGAGGAATAATTCACCCCTCCACTTT
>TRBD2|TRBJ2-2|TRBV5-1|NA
CASTYLAGPGELFF
TGCGCCAGCACCTATCTAGCGGGGCCCGGGGAGCTGTTTTTT
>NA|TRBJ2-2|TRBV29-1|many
CSVAPQTTGELFF
TGCAGCGTTGCCCCCCAGACCACCGGGGAGCTGTTTTTT
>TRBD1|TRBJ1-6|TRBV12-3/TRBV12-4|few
CASSRTGRNSPLHF
TGTGCCAGCAGCCGGACAGGGCGCAATTCACCCCTCCACTTT
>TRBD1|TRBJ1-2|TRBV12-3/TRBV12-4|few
CASSFLRTGGGGYTF
TGTGCCAGCAGTTTCCTCCGGACAGGGGGAGGTGGCTACACCTTC
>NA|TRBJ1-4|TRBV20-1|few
CSAATGGANEKLFF
TGCAGTGCTGCGACAGGAGGAGCTAATGAAAAACTGTTTTTT
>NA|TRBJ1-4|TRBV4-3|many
CASSQGDRVESNEKLFF
TGCGCCAGCAGCCAAGGGGACCGGGTTGAGAGTAATGAAAAACTGTTTTTT
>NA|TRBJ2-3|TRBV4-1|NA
CASSRPPSNTQYF
TGCGCCAGCAGCCGGCCGCCTAGCAATACGCAGTATTTT
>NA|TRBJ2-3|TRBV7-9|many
CASSRGQGTDTQYF
TGTGCCAGCAGCCGAGGCCAGGGGACAGATACGCAGTATTTT
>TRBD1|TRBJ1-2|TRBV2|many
CATTQGESYGYTF
TGTGCCACCACACAGGGGGAGAGCTATGGCTACACCTTC
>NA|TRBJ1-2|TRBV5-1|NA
CASSLEAGADGYTF
TGCGCCAGCAGCTTGGAGGCAGGGGCCGATGGCTACACCTTC
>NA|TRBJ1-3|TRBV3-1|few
CASSQEVGGNTIYF
TGTGCCAGCAGCCAAGAGGTCGGAGGAAACACCATATATTTT
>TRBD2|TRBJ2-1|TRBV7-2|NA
CASRLAGGEYNEQFF
TGTGCCAGCAGACTAGCGGGAGGGGAATACAATGAGCAGTTCTTC
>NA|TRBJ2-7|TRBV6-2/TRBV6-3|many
CASSYPQLGAYEQYF
TGTGCCAGCAGTTACCCACAGCTTGGAGCCTACGAGCAGTACTTC
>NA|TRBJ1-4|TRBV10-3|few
CAIGQGSEKLFF
TGTGCCATTGGTCAGGGGAGCGAAAAACTGTTTTTT
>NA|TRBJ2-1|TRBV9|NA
CASSVGKSSYNEQFF
TGTGCCAGCAGCGTAGGAAAGAGCTCCTACAATGAGCAGTTCTTC
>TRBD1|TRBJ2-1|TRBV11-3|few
CASSFETGGNEQFF
TGTGCCAGCAGCTTCGAGACAGGGGGCAATGAGCAGTTCTTC
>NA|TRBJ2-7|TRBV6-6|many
CASSAPDGSYEQYF
TGTGCCAGCAGTGCCCCGGACGGCTCCTACGAGCAGTACTTC